Listed here are 7 T cell receptor beta chains from one sample, sequenced in a study of early T cells in non-severe SARS-CoV-2 infection. TCRdb called the 5' RACE reads again in MiXCR, with one record for every CDR3 protein. The table records tens of thousands of distinct CDR3 sequences, about 16% of them present only once. Specimen: whole blood, collected at baseline. The receptors were sampled from an adult who was a healthcare worker with PCR-confirmed SARS-CoV-2 infection or an uninfected control (not recorded which).

This clonotype was found a few times. CDR3 in DNA: TGTGCCAGCAGCTCCAGGGGGTCGGGCTATGGCTACACCTTC. Its protein is CASSSRGSGYGYTF. The chain recombines TRBV7-2 with TRBJ1-2; 7 nucleotides align to TRBD1. Germline lookup yields CDR1 SGHTA and CDR2 FQGNSA. The CDR3 length is 14 residues. Trimming cost V 4 bases and J 4 bases; bases outside gene matches: 6.

The J gene is TRBJ2-7, the V gene TRBV5-4; 11 positions match TRBD2. Germline CDR1 reads SGHNT; CDR2 reads YYREEE (reference sequence). The trim removed 0 bases at V and 2 bases at J, leaving 1 base unmatched. The CDR3 extends over 15 amino acids. CDR3 bases: TGTGCCAGCAGCTTGGGTAGCGGGAGGGCCTACGAGCAGTACTTC. This gives the protein CASSLGSGRAYEQYF.

The chain has TRBV3-1 and TRBJ1-6; 8 nucleotides match TRBD1. J gave up 7 bases and V 2 bases, and 1 base lay outside the gene matches. The CDR3 is made up of 14 amino acids. CDR1 is LGHDT, CDR2 YNNKEL, per germline (reference sequence). In DNA form, the CDR3 reads TGTGCCAGCAGCCAAAACAGGGGGAATTCACCCCTCCACTTT. Protein product: CASSQNRGNSPLHF.

The chain uses TRBV20-1 and TRBJ1-1; 8 positions agree with TRBD1. V was clipped by 3 bases and J by 4 bases; unmatched bases: 7. This CDR3 is built from 14 residues. Germline V lookup: CDR1 DFQATT, CDR2 SNEGSKA (reference sequence). Written as DNA, the CDR3 is TGCAGTGCTAGCAAACAGGGGGTTGCCACTGAAGCTTTCTTT. Translated, it gives CSASKQGVATEAFF.

The chain links TRBV7-2 to TRBJ2-1; tentatively, D is TRBD2 (5 bases). The V gene lost 3 bases and the J gene lost 6 bases, with 15 bases spanning the gap. The CDR3 length is 15 residues. Germline V CDR1 and CDR2: SGHTA, FQGNSA. CDR3 region: CASSLARDFFNEQFF. In nucleotides, the CDR3 is TGTGCCAGCAGCTTGGCCCGGGATTTCTTCAATGAGCAGTTCTTC.

The chain employs TRBV19 and TRBJ2-7, with a possible D match to TRBD2 (6 bases). Trimming cost V 6 bases and J 2 bases, with 17 bases left between them. The germline CDR1 and CDR2 sequences are LNHDA and SQIVND (reference sequence). The CDR3 loop spans 15 amino acids. For the CDR3, the DNA is TGTGCCAGTAGAAATATGGAGGGCAGCGCCTACGAGCAGTACTTC. This sequence encodes CASRNMEGSAYEQYF.

The chain joins TRBV4-1 to TRBJ2-7, with a weak D call TRBD1 (6 bases). V lost 3 bases and J lost 3, with 12 bases in between. CDR1 is MGHRA, CDR2 YSYEKL, per germline. The CDR3 has 14 residues. CDR3 bases: TGCGCCAGCAGCCAGTCCAGGGACAACTACGAGCAGTACTTC. It translates to CASSQSRDNYEQYF.